Reported below is one T cell receptor (beta chain). This record belongs to a study of Ad26.COV2.S vaccination and SARS-CoV-2 variants. This CDR3 has 14 amino acids. In germline, CDR1 is SGHRS, CDR2 YFSETQ. Trimming left V 4 bases short and J 0 bases short, with 10 bases between. Libraries were prepared by immunoSEQ multiplex PCR; TCRdb keeps only in-frame clonotypes and omits some of them. The repertoire consists of approximately 400,000 clones, with just over 90% occurring once and the leading ten covering 3% to 4%. Sequencing used peripheral blood, obtained after recovery from COVID-19. The rearrangement joins TRBV5-1 to TRBJ1-2; D unclear. The sequence was collected from a human donor who had recovered from COVID-19. The CDR3 bases are TGCGCCAGCAGCGAAAGGACGGCTAACTATGGCTACACCTTC. It is translated as CASSERTANYGYTF.